Sequencing of this T cell receptor beta chain was carried out in a study of T cell responses to AZD1222 COVID-19 vaccine. General study findings and limits: The study found vaccine-associated CD4 TCRs spanning spike, dominant at 160-218 and 743-854.

The CDR3 totals 14 residues. V was pared by 1 base and J by 2 bases, with 9 bases between. In germline, CDR1 is LNHNV, CDR2 YYDKDF (reference sequence). In this sample, this clone turned up a few times. The target antigen is unknown. Sequencing was performed with immunoSEQ multiplex PCR; in TCRdb, only in-frame clones are kept and a portion is missing. The table shows approximately 90,000 clones, with about 92% occurring only once. The sequence was collected from an adult in good health. The chain employs TRBV15 and TRBJ2-7; D not certain. The material was peripheral blood, obtained on day 0 of AZD1222 vaccination. CDR3: CATSRGASTYEQYF. DNA for the CDR3: TGTGCCACCAGCAGAGGGGCTTCAACCTACGAGCAGTACTTC.